This TCR beta chain stems from a study of early T cells in non-severe SARS-CoV-2 infection. TCRdb re-called the 5' RACE reads through MiXCR, storing one row per CDR3 protein. This sample yields over 90,000 distinct CDR3 sequences, of which around 12% are seen a single time; 5% to 8% belongs to the top ten. Source material: whole blood. This TCR was recovered from an adult who was a healthcare worker with PCR-confirmed SARS-CoV-2 infection or an uninfected control (not recorded which).

CDR3 sequence: CAIRSGTESNEQFF. For the CDR3, the DNA is TGTGCCATCAGATCCGGGACAGAGTCCAATGAGCAGTTCTTC. The chain combines TRBV10-3 with TRBJ2-1; 7 positions match TRBD1. CDR1 and CDR2 from the germline V gene are ENHRY and SYGVKD. CDR3 length: 14 residues. Trimming cost V 6 bases and J 6 bases; bases outside gene matches: 8.